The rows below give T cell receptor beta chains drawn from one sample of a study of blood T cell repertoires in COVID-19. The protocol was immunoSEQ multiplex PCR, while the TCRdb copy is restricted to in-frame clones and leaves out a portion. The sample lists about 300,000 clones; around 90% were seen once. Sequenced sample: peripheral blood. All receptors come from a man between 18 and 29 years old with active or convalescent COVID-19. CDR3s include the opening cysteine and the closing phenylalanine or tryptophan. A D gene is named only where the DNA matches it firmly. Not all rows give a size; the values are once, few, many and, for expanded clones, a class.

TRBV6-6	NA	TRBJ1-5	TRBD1	CASSQDRGRVGNQPQHF	TGTGCCAGCAGTCAGGACAGGGGGCGGGTTGGCAATCAGCCCCAGCATTTT
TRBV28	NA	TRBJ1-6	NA	CAIPSTGQGGSPLHF	TGTGCCATCCCGTCGACGGGACAAGGGGGTTCACCCCTCCACTTT
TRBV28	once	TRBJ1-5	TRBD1	CASTPQAGGAWPQHF	TGTGCCAGCACCCCTCAGGCAGGGGGTGCCTGGCCCCAGCATTTT
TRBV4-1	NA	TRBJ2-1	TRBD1	CASSQGTGGGEQFF	TGCGCCAGCAGCCAAGGGACAGGGGGCGGTGAGCAGTTCTTC
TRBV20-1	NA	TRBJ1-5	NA	CSASRGGHSNQPQHF	TGCAGTGCTAGTCGCGGGGGTCATAGCAATCAGCCCCAGCATTTT
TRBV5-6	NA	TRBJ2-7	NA	CASSFLGDEQYF	TGTGCCAGCAGCTTTTTAGGGGACGAGCAGTACTTC
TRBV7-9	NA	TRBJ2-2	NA	CASSWEAFTGELFF	TGTGCCAGCAGCTGGGAGGCTTTCACCGGGGAGCTGTTTTTT
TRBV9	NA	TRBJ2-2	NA	CASSPGVGELFF	TGTGCCAGCTCACCAGGGGTCGGGGAGCTGTTTTTT
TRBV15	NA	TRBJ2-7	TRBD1	CATSRDPMGTGVYEQYF	TGTGCCACCAGCAGAGATCCAATGGGGACAGGGGTGTACGAGCAGTACTTC
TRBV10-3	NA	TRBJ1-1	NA	CAIRSSPTEAFF	TGTGCCATCCGGTCCTCCCCCACTGAAGCTTTCTTT
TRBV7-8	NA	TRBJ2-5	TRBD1	CASSSRQGAQETQYF	TGTGCCAGCAGCTCCCGACAGGGGGCTCAAGAGACCCAGTACTTC
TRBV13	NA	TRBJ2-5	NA	CASSLLADNQETQYF	TGTGCCAGCAGCTTATTGGCAGATAACCAAGAGACCCAGTACTTC
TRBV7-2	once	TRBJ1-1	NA	CASSLLRGVTEAFF	TGTGCCAGCAGCTTACTGCGGGGGGTCACTGAAGCTTTCTTT
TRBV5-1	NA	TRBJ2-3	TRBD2	CASSLAPSGGAADTQYF	TGCGCCAGCAGCTTGGCCCCTAGCGGGGGGGCCGCAGATACGCAGTATTTT
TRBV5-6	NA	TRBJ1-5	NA	CASSFQMNQPQHF	TGTGCCAGCAGCTTCCAGATGAATCAGCCCCAGCATTTT
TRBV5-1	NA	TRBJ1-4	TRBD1	CASSLGQGEEKLFF	TGCGCCAGCAGCTTGGGACAGGGTGAAGAAAAACTGTTTTTT
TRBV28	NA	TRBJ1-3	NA	CASRTAGNTIYF	TGTGCCAGCAGAACTGCTGGAAACACCATATATTTT
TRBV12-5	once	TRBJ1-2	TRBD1	CASGLYTGAGYTF	TGTGCTAGTGGTTTGTATACAGGGGCCGGCTACACCTTC
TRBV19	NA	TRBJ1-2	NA	CASSMTAYGYTF	TGTGCCAGTAGTATGACAGCCTATGGCTACACCTTC
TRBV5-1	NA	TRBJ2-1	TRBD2	CASSSTSGSSYNEQFF	TGCGCCAGCAGCTCTACTAGCGGGAGCTCCTACAATGAGCAGTTCTTC
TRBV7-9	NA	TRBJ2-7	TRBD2	CASSSQRGPGEQYF	TGTGCCAGCAGCTCGCAGCGGGGGCCCGGCGAGCAGTACTTC
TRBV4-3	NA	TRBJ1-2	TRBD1	CASSQARTGFLSGYTF	TGCGCCAGCAGCCAAGCTAGGACAGGGTTTCTAAGCGGCTACACCTTC
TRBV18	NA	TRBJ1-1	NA	CASSPNRALNTEAFF	TGTGCCAGCTCACCGAACAGGGCTTTGAACACTGAAGCTTTCTTT
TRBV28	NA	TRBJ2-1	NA	CASGVAGSYNEQFF	TGTGCCAGCGGGGTCGCGGGGAGTTACAATGAGCAGTTCTTC
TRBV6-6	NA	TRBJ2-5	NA	CASSWQGSPQETQYF	TGTGCCAGCAGTTGGCAGGGGTCGCCCCAAGAGACCCAGTACTTC
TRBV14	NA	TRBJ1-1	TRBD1	CASSLLGQANTEAFF	TGTGCCAGCAGCCTTCTGGGACAGGCGAACACTGAAGCTTTCTTT
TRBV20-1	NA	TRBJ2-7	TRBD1	CSASGTEKSYEQYF	TGCAGTGCTAGTGGGACAGAGAAATCCTACGAGCAGTACTTC
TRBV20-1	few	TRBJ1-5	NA	CSASRGNQPQHF	TGCAGTGCTAGTAGGGGGAATCAGCCCCAGCATTTT
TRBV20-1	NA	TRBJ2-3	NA	CSARGPNTQYF	TGCAGTGCTAGGGGCCCCAATACGCAGTATTTT
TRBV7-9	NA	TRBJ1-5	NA	CASSLGRSGGGQPQHF	TGTGCCAGCAGCTTAGGAAGATCTGGGGGCGGGCAGCCCCAGCATTTT
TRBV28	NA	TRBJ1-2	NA	CASRQETFYGYTF	TGTGCCAGCCGACAGGAAACTTTTTATGGCTACACCTTC
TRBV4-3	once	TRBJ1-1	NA	CASSQDTSAATEAFF	TGCGCCAGCAGCCAAGATACCTCGGCGGCCACTGAAGCTTTCTTT
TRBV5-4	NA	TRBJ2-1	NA	CASTQGGAVSYNEQFF	TGTGCCAGCACCCAAGGGGGGGCGGTCTCCTACAATGAGCAGTTCTTC
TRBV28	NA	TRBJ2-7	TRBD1	CASSPVTGAGSYEQYF	TGTGCCAGCAGTCCCGTAACAGGGGCCGGTTCCTACGAGCAGTACTTC
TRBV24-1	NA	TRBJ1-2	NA	CATSEPGNYGYTF	TGTGCCACCAGTGAACCCGGGAACTATGGCTACACCTTT
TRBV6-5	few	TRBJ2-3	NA	CASSYAVRTLTDTQYF	TGTGCCAGCAGTTACGCGGTGAGGACTCTCACAGATACGCAGTATTTT
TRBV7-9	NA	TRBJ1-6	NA	CASSEKGQVNSPLHF	TGTGCCAGCAGCGAGAAAGGACAAGTAAATTCACCCCTCCACTTT
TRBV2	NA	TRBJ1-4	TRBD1	CASSESRGRNVKLFF	TGTGCCAGCAGTGAAAGTAGGGGGCGGAACGTAAAACTGTTTTTT
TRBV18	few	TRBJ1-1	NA	CASSFGDINTEAFF	TGTGCCAGCTCATTCGGTGACATCAACACTGAAGCTTTCTTT
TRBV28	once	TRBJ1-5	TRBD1	CASSLRWGQVYSNQPQHF	TGTGCCAGCAGTTTACGTTGGGGACAGGTTTATAGCAATCAGCCCCAGCATTTT
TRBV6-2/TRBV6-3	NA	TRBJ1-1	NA	CASSFPESTGITTEAFF	TGTGCCAGCAGTTTCCCAGAATCGACAGGCATCACAACTGAAGCTTTCTTT
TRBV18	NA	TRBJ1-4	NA	CASSPPSEPEKLFF	TGTGCCAGCTCACCCCCCTCAGAACCAGAAAAACTGTTTTTT
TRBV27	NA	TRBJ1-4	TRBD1	CASSRRDRGEEKLFF	TGTGCCAGCAGCCGCCGGGACAGGGGCGAAGAAAAACTGTTTTTT